Following are 16 T cell receptor beta chains from one sample sequenced in a study of a mutant IDH1 vaccine in newly diagnosed glioma. Stated time point: week 47, end of study. The study gave 300 ug of mutant IDH1 20-mer peptide per vaccine dose, with topical imiquimod. These receptors' antigens are unknown. This table comes from immunoSEQ multiplex PCR, and its TCRdb copy is limited to in-frame clones, with some not included. The sample shows fewer than 95,000 clones, about 81% of them seen only once. This specimen was PBMCs, taken from a glioma patient whose treatment included an IDH1 peptide vaccine. These receptors were taken from a man aged 35 to 55 with glioma.

This clone ranks as medium-sized (0.01 to 0.1%). This chain joins TRBV27 and TRBJ1-2; 9 bases fit TRBD1. The CDR3 is 15 residues long. Germline V gene sequence: CDR1 MNHEY, CDR2 SMNVEV (reference sequence). V was clipped by 5 bases and J by 4 bases; unmatched bases: 8. The CDR3 bases are TGTGCCAGCAGTGTAGGACAGGGGTACGGCTATGGCTACACCTTC. It specifies CASSVGQGYGYGYTF.

J is TRBJ2-5 and V is TRBV18, with D possibly TRBD2 on 5 matching bases. This CDR3 region has 16 residues. Per the germline V gene, CDR1 is KGHSH and CDR2 is LQKENI. V was shortened by 6 bases and J by 3 bases, with 20 bases between the two germline ends. In DNA form, the CDR3 reads TGTGCCAGCTCCCCAAAGCCCGGGGTTTTAGAAGAGACCCAGTACTTC. Amino acids: CASSPKPGVLEETQYF.

The chain employs TRBV6-5 and TRBJ2-7; D possibly corresponds to TRBD2 (6 bases). Germline CDR1 is MNHEY and CDR2 is SVGAGI. V lost 2 bases and J lost 2, with 13 bases in between. This CDR3 has 15 amino acids. The CDR3 nucleotides read TGTGCCAGCAGTTACCGCGGGACCGATACCTACGAGCAGTACTTC. It is translated as CASSYRGTDTYEQYF.

Only a few counts were recorded for this clone. This rearrangement joins TRBV4-3 to TRBJ2-2; D is unclear. The V gene's germline CDR1 is LGHNA and CDR2 YSLEER. The CDR3 consists of 14 residues. Trimming left V 0 bases short and J 4 bases short, with 6 bases between. The CDR3 coding sequence is TGCGCCAGCAGCCAAGAACGGCGCACCGGGGAGCTGTTTTTT. Amino acids: CASSQERRTGELFF.

The rearrangement links TRBV7-8 to TRBJ1-1; D is perhaps TRBD1 (5 bases). The V end was cut by 5 bases, the J end by 6 bases, with 16 bases between. CDR1 and CDR2 (germline): SGHVS, FQNEAQ. The CDR3 has 14 residues. The CDR3 here is CASSRTPVGAEAFF. The CDR3 region has the DNA TGTGCCAGCAGCCGGACACCGGTTGGTGCTGAAGCTTTCTTT.

This chain uses TRBV4-3 with TRBJ2-5; D might be TRBD1 (6 bases). Germline V gene data show CDR1 as LGHNA and CDR2 as YSLEER. This CDR3 is built from 14 residues. The V and J ends lost 4 bases and 0 bases respectively, with 9 bases between them. CDR3 bases: TGCGCCAGCAGCCCACAGGGTCACCAAGAGACCCAGTACTTC. This translates into CASSPQGHQETQYF.

The chain couples TRBV7-2 to TRBJ2-7, with TRBD1 matching 9 bases. The germline V gene encodes CDR1 SGHTA and CDR2 FQGNSA. The junction had 2 bases not matched to a gene; V was cut back by 1 base and J by 4 bases. This CDR3 spans 14 amino acids. The CDR3 DNA sequence: TGTGCCAGCAGCTTAGGGGGACAGGGATACGAGCAGTACTTC. Translating gives CASSLGGQGYEQYF.

This clone was counted a single time. J is TRBJ1-4 and V is TRBV19, with no clear D. This CDR3 has 13 residues. Trimming shortened V by 6 bases and J by 13 bases, and 18 bases separated the two germline ends. From germline, CDR1 is LNHDA and CDR2 SQIVND (reference sequence). The CDR3 spells CASRERRVAGLFF. The DNA for the CDR3 is TGTGCCAGTAGGGAGCGAAGGGTTGCAGGACTGTTTTTT.

J is TRBJ2-3 and V is TRBV5-4, with TRBD1 matching 9 bases. V shed 5 bases, J shed 5 bases, and the junction held 9 bases outside the gene matches. The length of the CDR3 is 15 residues. CDR1 and CDR2 (germline): SGHNT, YYREEE (reference sequence). CDR3: CASSRSTGGKDTQYF. Written as DNA, the CDR3 is TGTGCCAGCAGTCGCTCGACAGGGGGGAAAGATACGCAGTATTTT.

J is TRBJ2-2 and V is TRBV29-1; D assignment may be TRBD1 or TRBD2 (5 bases each). In germline, CDR1 is SQVTM, CDR2 ANQGSEA. The CDR3 is made up of 13 amino acids. V dropped 7 bases and J dropped 4 bases, with 13 bases sitting between them. The CDR3 sequence: CSADPGRTGELFF. Here the CDR3 DNA reads TGCAGCGCTGACCCGGGGCGCACCGGGGAGCTGTTTTTT.

The gene calls are TRBV29-1 and TRBJ2-2; D gene ambiguous. CDR1 SQVTM and CDR2 ANQGSEA come from the germline V gene. The CDR3 totals 11 residues. V lost 4 bases to trimming and J lost 5 bases, with 5 bases between them. The CDR3 nucleotides are TGCAGCGTTGCATTTACCGGGGAGCTGTTTTTT. This gives the protein CSVAFTGELFF.

The sample holds one count of this clone. The CDR3 bases are TGTGCCAGCAGCTTTGACGGCGGCGAGACCCAGTACTTC. Amino acids: CASSFDGGETQYF. This rearrangement joins TRBV7-3 to TRBJ2-5; D is ambiguous. This CDR3 spans 13 amino acids. Trimming took off 3 bases at V and 5 bases at J, with 10 bases between the two ends. Germline-derived CDR1 and CDR2 are SGHTA and FQGTGA.

Concerning this clone itself: A read error may produce the germline difference seen at one junction end. The gene calls are TRBV13 and TRBJ2-4; 15 bases are a match to TRBD2. This CDR3 comprises 17 residues. The germline gives CDR1 PRHDT, CDR2 FYEKMQ (reference sequence). The CDR3 spells CASSVGLAGGPLDIQYF. As DNA, the CDR3 is TGTGCCAGCAGCGTAGGACTAGCGGGAGGGCCTTTGGACATTCAGTACTTC.

The chain links TRBV5-1 to TRBJ2-1; perhaps TRBD2 as D (6 bases). Germline V lookup: CDR1 SGHRS, CDR2 YFSETQ. Between the trimmed V and J ends, which lost 4 bases and 6 bases, there was a span of 20 bases. This CDR3 region has 16 residues. The CDR3 here is CASSVNPGADINEQFF. The DNA for the CDR3 is TGCGCCAGCAGCGTCAATCCGGGAGCCGATATCAATGAGCAGTTCTTC. The complete variable domain, with remaining parts taken from reference TRBV5-1 and TRBJ2-1, reads KAGVTQTPRYLIKTRGQQVTLSCSPISGHRSVSWYQQTPGQGLQFLFEYFSETQRNKGNFPGRFSGRQFSNSRSEMNVSTLELGDSALYLCASSVNPGADINEQFFGPGTRLTVL.

This sequence joins TRBV9 and TRBJ2-2; TRBD2 might be the D (5 bases). The V gene's germline CDR1 is SGDLS and CDR2 YYNGEE. V was clipped by 1 base and J by 7 bases, with 23 bases between them. The CDR3 contains 18 residues. CDR3 bases: TGTGCCAGCAGCGTACAAGAGGGAACACTTAAAATCGGCGGGGAGCTGTTTTTT. Protein product: CASSVQEGTLKIGGELFF.

The rearrangement joins TRBV2 to TRBJ2-7; a possible D gene is TRBD1 (6 bases). Trimming shortened V by 7 bases and J by 3 bases, and 10 bases separated the two germline ends. This CDR3 comprises 12 residues. CDR1 is SNHLY, CDR2 FYNNEI, per germline. For the CDR3, the DNA is TGTGCCAGCATTGAGGGGGACTACGAGCAGTACTTC. Its protein is CASIEGDYEQYF.